This T cell receptor beta chain comes out of a study of shared clonotypes between healthy human individuals. The study's findings and limits: The generation probabilities recorded for non-shared clonotypes fell below those of clonotypes shared by all four donors. Four donors held about 5% of naive CD4 clonotypes in common.

Remarks on this clone: Its matching antigen is unknown.

This CDR3 contains 14 residues. V trimming: 4 bases; J trimming: 1 base; junction bases outside the gene matches: 6. Germline CDR1 SQVTM, CDR2 ANQGSEA. CD45RO-negative, CCR7-selected cells formed the naive CD8 fraction, which excluded terminally differentiated effector memory CD45RA+ cells. Donors had no recently reported acute infections or vaccinations and were HIV-negative. The donor cohort consisted entirely of Caucasian adults residing in Nashville, Tennessee. The table came from immunoSEQ multiplex PCR; TCRdb's copy has only in-frame clones and leaves some out. The sample lists roughly 2,000,000 clones; around 93% were seen once.

The TCR was taken from a man between 18 and 35 years old in good health. Some clones in this sample may be carry-over from other donors' samples. The sequencing input was naive CD8+ T cells from PBMCs. The chain links TRBV29-1 to TRBJ2-7, with 8 nucleotides matching TRBD1. CDR3 nucleotide sequence: TGCAGCGTTGCCCGATACAGGGGGTCCTACGAGCAGTACTTC. Translating gives CSVARYRGSYEQYF.